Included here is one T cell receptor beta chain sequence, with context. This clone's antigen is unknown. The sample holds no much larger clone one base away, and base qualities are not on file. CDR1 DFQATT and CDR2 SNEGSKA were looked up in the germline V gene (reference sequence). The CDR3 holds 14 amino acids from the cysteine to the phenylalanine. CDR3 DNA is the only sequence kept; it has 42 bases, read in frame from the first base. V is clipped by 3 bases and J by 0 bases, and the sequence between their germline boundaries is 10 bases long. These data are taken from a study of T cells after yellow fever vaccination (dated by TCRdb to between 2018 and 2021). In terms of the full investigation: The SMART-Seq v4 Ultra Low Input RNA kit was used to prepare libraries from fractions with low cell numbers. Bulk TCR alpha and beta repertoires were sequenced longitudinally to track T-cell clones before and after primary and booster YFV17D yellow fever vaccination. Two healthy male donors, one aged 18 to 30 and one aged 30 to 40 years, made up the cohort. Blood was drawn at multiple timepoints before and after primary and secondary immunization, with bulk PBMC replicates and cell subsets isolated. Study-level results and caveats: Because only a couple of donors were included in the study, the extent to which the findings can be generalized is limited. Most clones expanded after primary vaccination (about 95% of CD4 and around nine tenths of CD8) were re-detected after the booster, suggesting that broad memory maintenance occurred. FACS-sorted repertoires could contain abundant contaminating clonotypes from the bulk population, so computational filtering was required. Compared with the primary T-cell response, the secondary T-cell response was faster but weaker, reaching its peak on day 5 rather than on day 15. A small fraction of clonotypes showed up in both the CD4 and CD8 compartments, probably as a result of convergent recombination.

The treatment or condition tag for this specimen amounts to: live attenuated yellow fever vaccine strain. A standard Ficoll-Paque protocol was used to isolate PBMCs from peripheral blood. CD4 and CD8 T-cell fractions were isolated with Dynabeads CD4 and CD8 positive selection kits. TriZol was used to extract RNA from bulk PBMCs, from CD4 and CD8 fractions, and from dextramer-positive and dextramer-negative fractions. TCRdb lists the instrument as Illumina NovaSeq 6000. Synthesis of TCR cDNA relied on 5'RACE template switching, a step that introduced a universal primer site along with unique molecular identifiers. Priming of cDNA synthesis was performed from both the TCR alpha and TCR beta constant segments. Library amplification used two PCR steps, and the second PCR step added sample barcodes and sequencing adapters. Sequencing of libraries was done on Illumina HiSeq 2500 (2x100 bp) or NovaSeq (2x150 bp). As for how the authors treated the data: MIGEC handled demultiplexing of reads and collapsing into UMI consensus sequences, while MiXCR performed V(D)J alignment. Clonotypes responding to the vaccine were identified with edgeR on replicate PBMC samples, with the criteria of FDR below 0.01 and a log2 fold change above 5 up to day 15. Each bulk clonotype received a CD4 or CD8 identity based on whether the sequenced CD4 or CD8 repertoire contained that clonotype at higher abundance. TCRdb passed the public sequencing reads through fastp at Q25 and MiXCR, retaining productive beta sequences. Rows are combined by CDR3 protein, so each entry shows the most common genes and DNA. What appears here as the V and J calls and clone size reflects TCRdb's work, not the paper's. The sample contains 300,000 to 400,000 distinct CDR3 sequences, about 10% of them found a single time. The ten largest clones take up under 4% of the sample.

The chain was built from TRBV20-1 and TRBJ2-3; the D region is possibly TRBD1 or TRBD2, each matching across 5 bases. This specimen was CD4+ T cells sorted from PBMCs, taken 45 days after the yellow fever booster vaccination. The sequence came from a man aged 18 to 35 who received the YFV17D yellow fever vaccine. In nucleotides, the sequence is TGCAGTGCTAGGCCCGGGGCTAGCACAGATACGCAGTATTTT. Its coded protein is CSARPGASTDTQYF.